This T cell receptor beta chain emerged from a study of blood T cells in healthy people across ages (dated by TCRdb to between 2014 and 2016). Study-wide context: Template switching captured roughly one uniquely barcoded TCR beta cDNA molecule per two T cells in model experiments. The study measured age-related changes in TCR beta repertoire diversity using deep sequencing normalized with unique cDNA molecular identifiers. Donors were grouped into four age groups: young (average approximately 16 years), middle-aged (around 39), aged (about 59) and long-lived (just over 80). To avoid experimental bias, donors of different ages were distributed randomly across sequencing lanes. For two donors (one aged 18 to 30 and one aged 80 or older), the study analyzed two additional independent replicas of 1 million unique cDNA reads from the same blood draw.

Overall study outcomes, separate from this receptor: Observed TCR beta diversity correlated strongly with the percentage of naive T cells measured by flow cytometry. As age increased, observed TCR beta diversity per million T cells dropped in a roughly linear way, and a significant reduction was already evident by age around 41. Compared with the aged group, the long-lived group had more naive CD4+ T cells, fewer expanded clones and increased TCR diversity, suggesting age selection. Because the CMV infection status of the donors was unknown, age-related changes in expanded clonotypes may potentially have been confounded. Estimates of total diversity based on one million sequenced T cells were considered lower bounds and underestimates. Conclusive comparison of naive and antigen-experienced compartments was prevented by the profiling of bulk unsorted PBMCs.

The roughly 39 donors, aged about 6 to 95 years, were systemically healthy Caucasian individuals from Russia. Around 10 milliliters of peripheral blood were collected from each donor into EDTA-treated Vacutainer tubes. Ficoll-Paque density-gradient centrifugation was used to isolate PBMCs, with at least 6 million obtained per sample. Trizol reagent was used to extract total RNA from PBMCs, with at least 6 micrograms per sample. Naive CD45RAhigh/CD27high T cell percentages were measured by flow cytometry on a PBMC aliquot from every donor. Library construction relied on 5' RACE. The reads were generated on an Illumina HiSeq 2500. A second PCR of roughly 7 to 11 cycles was run with a J-beta primer mix and a sample-barcoded 5' primer. A template-switch 5' adaptor carrying 12 random nucleotides introduced a unique molecular identifier onto each TCR beta cDNA molecule. Each sample yielded at least 2.5 million CDR3-containing paired-end reads. First-strand cDNA was synthesized from all RNA with the Mint cDNA synthesis kit, primed by a TRBC-specific oligonucleotide. After uracil-DNA glycosylase treatment, a first 18-cycle PCR used universal primers M1SS and BC2_uni_R on all cDNA. As for the authors' bioinformatics: For normalization, 1 million high-quality reads were randomly selected from each sample, with every read carrying a distinct molecular identifier. Reads sharing molecular identifiers were discarded rather than binned into consensus sequences. MiTCR, run with a Q25 quality threshold and the strictest error-elimination algorithm, handled CDR3 identification, clonotype clustering and error correction. A nonparametric unseen species model with Euler transformation was used to estimate lower-bound total TCR beta diversity. The public reads were quality trimmed at Q25 with fastp and then assembled into clones with MiXCR by TCRdb, keeping productive beta chains. Rows are unified per CDR3 protein, each entry keeping the most common DNA and genes. TCRdb, not the authors, supplied the V and J calls. The sample data list roughly 800,000 distinct CDR3 sequences, and roughly 64% of these were observed just once. The ten top clones hold roughly 22% of the sample.

The CDR3 covers 13 residues, taking in both the cysteine and the phenylalanine. The only DNA kept is the CDR3, 39 bases in frame from the first base. V sheds 7 bases and J sheds 6 bases, leaving 17 bases between their ends. The germline V gene (reference sequence) supplies CDR1 DFQATT and CDR2 SNEGSKA. About this clonotype: Its target antigen remains unknown. No much larger clonotype is one base removed from it; base qualities were not supplied.

The receptor's source is a young man in good health. The chain joins TRBV20-1 to TRBJ2-3; no D gene can be assigned with confidence. Specimen: blood. The DNA is as follows: TGCAGTGGCCTCCCCCCTAGTCGCGATACGCAGTATTTT. Translated, it reads CSGLPPSRDTQYF.